A single sample gave rise to the 6 T cell receptor beta chains below, sequenced in a study of shared clonotypes between healthy human individuals. Clones were sequenced by immunoSEQ multiplex PCR, and TCRdb holds only the in-frame ones, with some missing. The sample holds hundreds of thousands of clones, 70% to 80% seen once. The material sequenced was PBMCs. These receptors were collected from a middle-aged woman in good health. Some clones in this sample may be carry-over from other donors' samples.

This chain links TRBV4-3 with TRBJ2-7; D might be TRBD1 or TRBD2, each matching 5 bases. The CDR3 extends over 13 amino acids. Trimming shortened V by 4 bases and J by 0 bases, and 7 bases separated the two germline ends. CDR1 and CDR2 (germline): LGHNA, YSLEER. CDR3 sequence reads: CASSRDGSYEQYF. The CDR3 DNA follows: TGCGCCAGCAGCCGGGACGGCTCCTACGAGCAGTACTTC.

This chain links TRBV5-4 with TRBJ2-5, with D perhaps being TRBD1 or TRBD2 (6 bases each). CDR3 length equals 14 residues. Germline CDR1 SGHNT, CDR2 YYREEE (reference sequence). Trimming cost V 3 bases and J 5 bases, with 14 bases left between them. The CDR3: CASSWGRDVETQYF. The CDR3 DNA is TGTGCCAGCAGCTGGGGGCGGGATGTGGAGACCCAGTACTTC.

In the case of this clone: This specimen includes other DNA sequences encoding the same CDR3. The rearrangement uses TRBV7-6 and TRBJ2-5, with a possible D match to TRBD2 (6 bases). The V end lost 1 base, the J end lost 5 bases, and 8 bases lay between the germline ends. The CDR3 has 13 residues. CDR1 SGHVS and CDR2 FNYEAQ come from the germline V gene. DNA of the CDR3: TGTGCCAGCAGCTTAGACCGGGGGGAGACCCAGTACTTC. Protein: CASSLDRGETQYF.

There are a few counts of this clone. The rearrangement uses TRBV7-2 and TRBJ2-1, with TRBD2 identical over 12 bases. CDR1 is SGHTA, CDR2 FQGNSA, per germline. This CDR3 is built from 15 residues. With 6 bases clipped from V and 5 bases from J, the junction kept 5 bases outside the gene matches. The CDR3 protein is CASSLAGGPHNEQFF. DNA for the CDR3: TGTGCCAGCAGTCTAGCGGGAGGGCCTCACAATGAGCAGTTCTTC.

The chain combines TRBV4-2 with TRBJ1-1; TRBD1 agrees at 7 bases. The germline V gene has CDR1 LGHNA and CDR2 YNFKEQ. With V trimmed by 4 bases and J by 0 bases, 11 bases remained unmatched. The CDR3 covers 17 residues. The CDR3 spells CASSRSTADRVNTEAFF. For the CDR3, the DNA is TGTGCCAGCAGCCGAAGCACTGCTGACAGGGTGAACACTGAAGCTTTCTTT.

This chain connects TRBV28 to TRBJ2-1; 7 nucleotides match TRBD2. The CDR3 has 15 amino acids. The germline gives CDR1 MDHEN, CDR2 SYDVKM. The V and J ends lost 8 bases and 6 bases, in that order; junction bases with no gene match: 13. The CDR3 loop reads CASSPLPGGVNEQFF. The CDR3 nucleotides are TGTGCCAGCTCTCCCCTACCGGGAGGAGTCAATGAGCAGTTCTTC.